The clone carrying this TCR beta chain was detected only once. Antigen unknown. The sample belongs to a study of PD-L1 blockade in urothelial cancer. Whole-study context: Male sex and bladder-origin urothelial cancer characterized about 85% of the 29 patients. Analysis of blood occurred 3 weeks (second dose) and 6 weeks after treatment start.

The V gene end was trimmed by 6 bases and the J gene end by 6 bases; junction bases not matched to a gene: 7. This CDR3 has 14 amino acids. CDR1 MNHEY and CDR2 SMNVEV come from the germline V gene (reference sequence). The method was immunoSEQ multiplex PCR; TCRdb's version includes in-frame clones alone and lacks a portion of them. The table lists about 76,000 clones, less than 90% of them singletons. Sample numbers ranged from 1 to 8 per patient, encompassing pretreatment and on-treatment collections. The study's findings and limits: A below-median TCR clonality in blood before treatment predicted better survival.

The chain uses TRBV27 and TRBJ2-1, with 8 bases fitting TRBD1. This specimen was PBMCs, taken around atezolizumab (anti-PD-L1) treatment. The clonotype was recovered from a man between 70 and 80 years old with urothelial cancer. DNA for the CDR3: TGTGCCAGCAGACAGACAGGGGTAGTCAATGAGCAGTTCTTC. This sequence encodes CASRQTGVVNEQFF.